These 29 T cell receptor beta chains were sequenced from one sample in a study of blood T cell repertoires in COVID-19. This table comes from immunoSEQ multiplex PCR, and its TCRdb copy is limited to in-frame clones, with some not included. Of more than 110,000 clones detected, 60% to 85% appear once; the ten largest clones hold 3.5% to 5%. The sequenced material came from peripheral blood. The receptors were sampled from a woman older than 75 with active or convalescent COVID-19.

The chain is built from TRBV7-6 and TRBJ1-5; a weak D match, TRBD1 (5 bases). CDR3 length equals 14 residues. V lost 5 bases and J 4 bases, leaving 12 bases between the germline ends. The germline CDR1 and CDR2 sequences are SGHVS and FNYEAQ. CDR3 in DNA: TGTGCCAGCAGCCCCGACGGGGGAAATCAGCCCCAGCATTTT. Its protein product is CASSPDGGNQPQHF.

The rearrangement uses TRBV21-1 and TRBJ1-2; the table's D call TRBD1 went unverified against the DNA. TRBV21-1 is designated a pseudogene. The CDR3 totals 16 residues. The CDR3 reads CASSAGPRGQSYGYTF. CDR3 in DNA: TGTGCCAGCAGCGCGGGCCCCCGGGGACAGAGTTATGGCTACACCTTC.

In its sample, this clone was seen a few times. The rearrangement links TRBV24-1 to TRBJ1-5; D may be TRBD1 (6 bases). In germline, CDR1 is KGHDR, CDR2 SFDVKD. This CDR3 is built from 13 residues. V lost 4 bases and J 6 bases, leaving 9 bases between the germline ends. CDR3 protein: CATSEEGVQPQHF. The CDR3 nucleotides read TGTGCCACCAGTGAAGAGGGGGTTCAGCCCCAGCATTTT.

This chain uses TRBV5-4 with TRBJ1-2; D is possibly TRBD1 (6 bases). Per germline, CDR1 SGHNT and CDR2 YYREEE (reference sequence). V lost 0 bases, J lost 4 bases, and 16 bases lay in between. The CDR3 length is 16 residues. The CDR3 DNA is TGTGCCAGCAGCTTGGCCATAGGGGGGGCTGGCTATGGCTACACCTTC. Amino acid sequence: CASSLAIGGAGYGYTF.

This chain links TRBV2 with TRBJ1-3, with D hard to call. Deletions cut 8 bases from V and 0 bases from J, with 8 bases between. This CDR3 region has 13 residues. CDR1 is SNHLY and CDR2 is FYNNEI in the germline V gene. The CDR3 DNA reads TGTGCCAGCCGGAGGAGCTCTGGAAACACCATATATTTT. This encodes CASRRSSGNTIYF.

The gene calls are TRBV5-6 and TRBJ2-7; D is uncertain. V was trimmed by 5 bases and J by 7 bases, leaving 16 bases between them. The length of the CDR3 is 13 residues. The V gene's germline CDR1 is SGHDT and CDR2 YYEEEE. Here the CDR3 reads CASSFTNQREQYF. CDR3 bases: TGTGCCAGCAGTTTCACAAACCAGCGAGAGCAGTACTTC.

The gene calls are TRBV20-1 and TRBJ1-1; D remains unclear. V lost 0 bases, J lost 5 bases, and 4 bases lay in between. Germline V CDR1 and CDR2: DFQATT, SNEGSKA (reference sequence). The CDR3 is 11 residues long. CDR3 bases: TGCAGTGCTAGAGATCTGACTGAAGCTTTCTTT. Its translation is CSARDLTEAFF.

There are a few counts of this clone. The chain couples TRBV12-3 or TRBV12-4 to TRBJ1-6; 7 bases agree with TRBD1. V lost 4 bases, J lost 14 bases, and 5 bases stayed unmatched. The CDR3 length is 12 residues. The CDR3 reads CASSSTGVALHF. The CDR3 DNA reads TGTGCCAGCAGTTCAACAGGGGTAGCCCTCCACTTT.

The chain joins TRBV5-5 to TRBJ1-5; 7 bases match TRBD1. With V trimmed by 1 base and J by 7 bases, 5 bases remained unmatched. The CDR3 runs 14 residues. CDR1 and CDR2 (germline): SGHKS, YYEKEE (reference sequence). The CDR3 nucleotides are TGTGCCAGCAGCTTGTGGCAGGGGGAACAGCCCCAGCATTTT. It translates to CASSLWQGEQPQHF.

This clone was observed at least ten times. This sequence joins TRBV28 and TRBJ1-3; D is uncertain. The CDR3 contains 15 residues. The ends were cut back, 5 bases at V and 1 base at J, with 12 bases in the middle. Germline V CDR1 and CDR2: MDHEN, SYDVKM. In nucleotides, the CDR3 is TGTGCCAGCAGTAGTGGCGGGAGTTCTGGAAACACCATATATTTT. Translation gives CASSSGGSSGNTIYF.

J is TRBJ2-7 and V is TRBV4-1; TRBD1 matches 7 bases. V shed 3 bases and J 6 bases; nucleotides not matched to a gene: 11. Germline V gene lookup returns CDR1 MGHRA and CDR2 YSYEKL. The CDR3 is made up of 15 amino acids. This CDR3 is CASSQHTGVGVEQYF. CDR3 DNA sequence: TGCGCCAGCAGCCAGCATACAGGGGTAGGGGTCGAGCAGTACTTC.

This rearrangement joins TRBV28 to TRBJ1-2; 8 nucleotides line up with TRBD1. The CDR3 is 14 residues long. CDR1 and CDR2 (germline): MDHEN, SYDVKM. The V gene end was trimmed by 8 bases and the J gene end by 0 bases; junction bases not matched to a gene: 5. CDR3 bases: TGTGCCAGCTGCACAGGGGGGACTAACTATGGCTACACCTTC. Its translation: CASCTGGTNYGYTF.

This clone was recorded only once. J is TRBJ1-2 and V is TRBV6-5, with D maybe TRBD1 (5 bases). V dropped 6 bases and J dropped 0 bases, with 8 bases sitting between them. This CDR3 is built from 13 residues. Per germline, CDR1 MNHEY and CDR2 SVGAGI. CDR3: CASRPTANYGYTF. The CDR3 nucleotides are TGTGCCAGCAGACCGACAGCTAACTATGGCTACACCTTC.

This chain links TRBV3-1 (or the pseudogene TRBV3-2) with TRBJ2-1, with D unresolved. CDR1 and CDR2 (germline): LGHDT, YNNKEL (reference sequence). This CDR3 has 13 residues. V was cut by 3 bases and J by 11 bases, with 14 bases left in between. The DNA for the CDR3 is TGTGCCAGCAGCCACTATCAGGTAAATCAGCAGTTCTTC. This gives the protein CASSHYQVNQQFF.

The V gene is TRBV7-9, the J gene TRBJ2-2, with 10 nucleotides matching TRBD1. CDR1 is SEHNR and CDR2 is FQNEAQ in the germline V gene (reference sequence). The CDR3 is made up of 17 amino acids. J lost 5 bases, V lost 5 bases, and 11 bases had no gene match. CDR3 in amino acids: CASSPRPGQGSTGELFF. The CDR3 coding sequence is TGTGCCAGCAGCCCGAGGCCGGGACAGGGGTCGACCGGGGAGCTGTTTTTT.

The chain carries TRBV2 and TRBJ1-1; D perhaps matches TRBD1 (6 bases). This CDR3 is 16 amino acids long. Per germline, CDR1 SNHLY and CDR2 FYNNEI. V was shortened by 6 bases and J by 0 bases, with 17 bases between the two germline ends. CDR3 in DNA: TGTGCCAGCAGCCGCCTCGGGGGGCCTGTGAACACTGAAGCTTTCTTT. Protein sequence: CASSRLGGPVNTEAFF.

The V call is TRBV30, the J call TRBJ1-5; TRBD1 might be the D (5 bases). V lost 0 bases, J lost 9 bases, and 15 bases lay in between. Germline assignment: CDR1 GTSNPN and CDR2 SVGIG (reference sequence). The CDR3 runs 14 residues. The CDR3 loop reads CAWSVQRDGGPQHF. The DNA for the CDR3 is TGTGCCTGGAGTGTACAACGGGACGGGGGGCCCCAGCATTTT.

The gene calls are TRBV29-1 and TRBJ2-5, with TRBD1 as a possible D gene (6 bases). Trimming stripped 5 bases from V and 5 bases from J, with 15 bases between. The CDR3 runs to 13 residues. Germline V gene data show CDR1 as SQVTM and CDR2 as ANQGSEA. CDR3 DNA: TGCAGCGTTCTTACAGGGTCCTGGGAGACCCAGTACTTC. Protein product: CSVLTGSWETQYF.

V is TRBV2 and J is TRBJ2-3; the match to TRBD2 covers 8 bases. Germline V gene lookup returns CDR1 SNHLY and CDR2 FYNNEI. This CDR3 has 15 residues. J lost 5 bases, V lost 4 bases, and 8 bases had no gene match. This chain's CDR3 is CASSGQAGELDTQYF. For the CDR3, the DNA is TGTGCCAGCAGTGGGCAAGCGGGGGAATTAGATACGCAGTATTTT. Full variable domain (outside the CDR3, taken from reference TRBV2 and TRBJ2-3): EPEVTQTPSHQVTQMGQEVILRCVPISNHLYFYWYRQILGQKVEFLVSFYNNEISEKSEIFDDQFSVERPDGSNFTLKIRSTKLEDSAMYFCASSGQAGELDTQYFGPGTRLTVL.

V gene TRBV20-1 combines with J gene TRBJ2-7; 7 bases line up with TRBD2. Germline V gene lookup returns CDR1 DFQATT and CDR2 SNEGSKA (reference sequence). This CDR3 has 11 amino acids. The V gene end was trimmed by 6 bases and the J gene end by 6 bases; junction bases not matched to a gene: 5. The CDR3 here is CSAAGGGEQYF. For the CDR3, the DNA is TGCAGTGCCGCTGGGGGGGGCGAGCAGTACTTC.

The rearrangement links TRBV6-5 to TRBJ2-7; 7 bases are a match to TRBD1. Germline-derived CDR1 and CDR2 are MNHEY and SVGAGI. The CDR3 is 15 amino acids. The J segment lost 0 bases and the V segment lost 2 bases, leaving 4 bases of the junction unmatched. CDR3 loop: CASSYRDSNSYEQYF. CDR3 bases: TGTGCCAGCAGTTACCGGGACAGTAACTCCTACGAGCAGTACTTC.

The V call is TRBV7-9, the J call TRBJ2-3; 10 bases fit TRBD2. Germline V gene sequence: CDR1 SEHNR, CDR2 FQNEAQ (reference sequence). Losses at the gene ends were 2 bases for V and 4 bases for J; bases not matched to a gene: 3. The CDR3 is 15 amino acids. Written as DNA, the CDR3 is TGTGCCAGCAGCTTAAGCGGGGGGGCTTCAGATACGCAGTATTTT. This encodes CASSLSGGASDTQYF.

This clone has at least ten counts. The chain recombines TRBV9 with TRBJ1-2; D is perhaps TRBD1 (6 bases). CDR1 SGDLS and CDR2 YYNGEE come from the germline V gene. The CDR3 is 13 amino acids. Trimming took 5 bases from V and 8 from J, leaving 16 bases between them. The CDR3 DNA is TGTGCCAGCAGTCAAACAGGGTTCCGCGGCTACACCTTC. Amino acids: CASSQTGFRGYTF.

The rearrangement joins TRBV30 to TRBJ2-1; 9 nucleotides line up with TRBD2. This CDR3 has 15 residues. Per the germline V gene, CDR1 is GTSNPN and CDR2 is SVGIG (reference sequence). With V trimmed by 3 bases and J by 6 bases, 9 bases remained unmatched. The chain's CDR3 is CAWSRYLAGSNEQFF. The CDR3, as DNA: TGTGCCTGGAGCCGGTACCTAGCGGGAAGCAATGAGCAGTTCTTC.

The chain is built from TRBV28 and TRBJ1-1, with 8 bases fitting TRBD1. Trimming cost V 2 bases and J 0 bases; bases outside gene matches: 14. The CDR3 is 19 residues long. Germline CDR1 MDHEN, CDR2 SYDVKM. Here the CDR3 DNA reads TGTGCCAGCAGTTTACTCCTCAAGACAGGGGAGTGGGTGAACACTGAAGCTTTCTTT. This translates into CASSLLLKTGEWVNTEAFF.

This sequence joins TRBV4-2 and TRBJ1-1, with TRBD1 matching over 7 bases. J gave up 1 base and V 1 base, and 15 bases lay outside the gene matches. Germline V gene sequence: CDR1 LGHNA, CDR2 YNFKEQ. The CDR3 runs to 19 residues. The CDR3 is CASSQAEVGRGLKNTEAFF. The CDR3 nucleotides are TGTGCCAGCAGCCAAGCCGAAGTCGGGAGGGGGCTAAAGAACACTGAAGCTTTCTTT.

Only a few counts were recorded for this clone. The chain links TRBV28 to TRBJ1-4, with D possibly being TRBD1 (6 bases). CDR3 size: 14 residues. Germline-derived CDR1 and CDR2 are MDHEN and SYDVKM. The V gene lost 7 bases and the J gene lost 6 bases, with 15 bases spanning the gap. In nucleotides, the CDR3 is TGTGCCAGCATCCCACAGGGCGGCTATGAAAAACTGTTTTTT. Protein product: CASIPQGGYEKLFF.

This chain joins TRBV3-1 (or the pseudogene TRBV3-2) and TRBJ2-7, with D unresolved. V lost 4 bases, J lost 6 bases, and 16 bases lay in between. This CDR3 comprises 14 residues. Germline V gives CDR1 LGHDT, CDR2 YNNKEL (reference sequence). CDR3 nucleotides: TGTGCCAGCAGCCCCCTTCGAGGTGCCGGCGAGCAGTACTTC. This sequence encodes CASSPLRGAGEQYF.

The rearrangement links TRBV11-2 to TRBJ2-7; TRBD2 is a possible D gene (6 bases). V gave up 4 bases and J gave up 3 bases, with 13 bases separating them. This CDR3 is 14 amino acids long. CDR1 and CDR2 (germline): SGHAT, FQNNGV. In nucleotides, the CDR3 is TGTGCCAGCAGCTATCCCGGGACTCGCTACGAGCAGTACTTC. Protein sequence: CASSYPGTRYEQYF.